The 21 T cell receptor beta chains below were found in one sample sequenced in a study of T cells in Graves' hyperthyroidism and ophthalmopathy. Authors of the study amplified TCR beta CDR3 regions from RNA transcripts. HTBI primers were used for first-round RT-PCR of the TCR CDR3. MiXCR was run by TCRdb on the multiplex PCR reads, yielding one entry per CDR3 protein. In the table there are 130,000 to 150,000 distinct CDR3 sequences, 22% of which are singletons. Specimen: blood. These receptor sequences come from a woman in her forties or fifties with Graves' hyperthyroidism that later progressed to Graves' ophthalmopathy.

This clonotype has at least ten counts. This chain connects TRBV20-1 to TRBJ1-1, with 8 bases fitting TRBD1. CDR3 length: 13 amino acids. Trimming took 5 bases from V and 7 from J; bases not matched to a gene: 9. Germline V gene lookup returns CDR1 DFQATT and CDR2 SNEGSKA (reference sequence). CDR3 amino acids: CSADQGAIVEAFF. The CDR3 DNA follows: TGCAGTGCTGATCAGGGGGCGATAGTTGAAGCTTTCTTT.

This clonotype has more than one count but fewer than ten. CDR3 amino acids: CASSLAVGTIYF. Written as DNA, the CDR3 is TGTGCCAGCAGCTTGGCCGTGGGAACCATATATTTT. The gene calls are TRBV5-6 and TRBJ1-3; no clear D. V lost 0 bases and J 10 bases, leaving 8 bases between the germline ends. The CDR3 extends over 12 amino acids. The V gene's germline CDR1 is SGHDT and CDR2 YYEEEE. The full variable domain, with the rest looked up from reference TRBV5-6 and TRBJ1-3, is DAGVTQSPTHLIKTRGQQVTLRCSPKSGHDTVSWYQQALGQGPQFIFQYYEEEERQRGNFPDRFSGHQFPNYSSELNVNALLLGDSALYLCASSLAVGTIYFGEGSWLTVV.

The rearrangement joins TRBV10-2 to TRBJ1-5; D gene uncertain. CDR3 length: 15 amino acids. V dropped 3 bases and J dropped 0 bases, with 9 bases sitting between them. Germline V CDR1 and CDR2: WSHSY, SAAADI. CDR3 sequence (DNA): TGCGCCAGCAGTGAACGGAACTATAGCAATCAGCCCCAGCATTTT. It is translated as CASSERNYSNQPQHF.

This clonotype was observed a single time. The CDR3 sequence is CASSIGGDRGPKNIQYF. The CDR3 DNA reads as TGTGCCAGTAGTATAGGGGGGGACAGGGGACCCAAAAACATTCAGTACTTC. The chain employs TRBV19 and TRBJ2-4, with TRBD1 matching 10 bases. CDR1 is LNHDA, CDR2 SQIVND, per germline (reference sequence). This CDR3 is 17 amino acids long. V was pared by 1 base and J by 2 bases, with 5 bases of the junction left unmatched.

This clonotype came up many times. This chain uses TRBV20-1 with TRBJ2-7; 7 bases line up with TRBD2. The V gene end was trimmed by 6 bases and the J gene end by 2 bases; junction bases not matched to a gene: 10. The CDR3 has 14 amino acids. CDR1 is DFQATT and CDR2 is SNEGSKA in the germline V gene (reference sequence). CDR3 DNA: TGCAGTGCCCAGGTAGCGCGGGAGCCCTACGAGCAGTACTTC. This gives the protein CSAQVAREPYEQYF.

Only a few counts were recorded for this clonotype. Here the CDR3 DNA reads TGTGCCAGCAGTCCGGGGACAGGCGGTGATCAGCCCCAGCATTTT. This gives the protein CASSPGTGGDQPQHF. The chain combines TRBV28 with TRBJ1-5; 8 bases are a match to TRBD1. Germline V gene sequence: CDR1 MDHEN, CDR2 SYDVKM. The CDR3 has 15 residues. Trimming at V came to 5 bases and at J to 5 bases, leaving 8 bases not matched to a gene.

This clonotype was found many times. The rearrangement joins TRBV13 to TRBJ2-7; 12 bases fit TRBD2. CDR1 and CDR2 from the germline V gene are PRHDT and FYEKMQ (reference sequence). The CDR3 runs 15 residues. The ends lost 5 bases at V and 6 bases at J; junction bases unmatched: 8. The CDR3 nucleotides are TGTGCCAGCAGCCCCCGGGGACTAGCGGGTACCGAGCAGTACTTC. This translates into CASSPRGLAGTEQYF.

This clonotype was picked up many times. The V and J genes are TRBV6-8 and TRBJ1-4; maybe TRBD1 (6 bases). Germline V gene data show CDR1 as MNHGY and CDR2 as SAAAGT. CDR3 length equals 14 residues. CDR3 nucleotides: TGTACGCAGACGGAAGGGGGATCGAATGAAAAACTGTTTTTT. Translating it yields CTQTEGGSNEKLFF.

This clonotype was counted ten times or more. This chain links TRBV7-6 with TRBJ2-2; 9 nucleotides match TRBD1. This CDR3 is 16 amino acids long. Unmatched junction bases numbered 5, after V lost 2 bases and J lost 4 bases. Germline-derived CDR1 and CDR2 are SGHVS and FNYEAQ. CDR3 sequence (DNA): TGTGCCAGCAGCTTAATAGGGACAGGGCCCACCGGGGAGCTGTTTTTT. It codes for CASSLIGTGPTGELFF.

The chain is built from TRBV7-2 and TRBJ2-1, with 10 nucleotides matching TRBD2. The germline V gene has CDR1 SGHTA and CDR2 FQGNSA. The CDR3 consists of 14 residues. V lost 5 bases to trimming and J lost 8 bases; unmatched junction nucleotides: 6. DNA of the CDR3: TGTGCCAGCAGCCTCTCTAGCGGGAGCGATGAGCAGTTCTTC. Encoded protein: CASSLSSGSDEQFF. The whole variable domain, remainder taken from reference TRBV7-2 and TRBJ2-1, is GAGVSQSPSNKVTEKGKDVELRCDPISGHTALYWYRQSLGQGLEFLIYFQGNSAPDKSGLPSDRFSAERTGGSVSTLTIQRTQQEDSAVYLCASSLSSGSDEQFFGPGTRLTVL.

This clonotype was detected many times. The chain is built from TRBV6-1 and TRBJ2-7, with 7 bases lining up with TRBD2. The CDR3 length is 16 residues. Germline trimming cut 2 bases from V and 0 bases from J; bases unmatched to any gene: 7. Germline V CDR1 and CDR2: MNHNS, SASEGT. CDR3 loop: CASSESKRGNSYEQYF. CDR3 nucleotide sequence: TGTGCCAGCAGTGAAAGTAAGCGGGGAAACTCCTACGAGCAGTACTTC.

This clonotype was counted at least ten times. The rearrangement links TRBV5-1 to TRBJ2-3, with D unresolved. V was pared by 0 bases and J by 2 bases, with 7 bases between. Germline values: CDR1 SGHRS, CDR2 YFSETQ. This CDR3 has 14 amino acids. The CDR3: CASSLETPTDTQYF. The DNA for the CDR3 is TGCGCCAGCAGCTTGGAAACCCCCACAGATACGCAGTATTTT.

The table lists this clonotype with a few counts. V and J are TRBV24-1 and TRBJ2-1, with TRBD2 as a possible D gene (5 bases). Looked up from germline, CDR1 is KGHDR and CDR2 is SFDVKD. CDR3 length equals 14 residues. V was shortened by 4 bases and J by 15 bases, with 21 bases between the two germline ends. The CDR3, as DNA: TGTGCCACCAGTGACTCTCACCCACTAGATCCCTTGTTCTTC. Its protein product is CATSDSHPLDPLFF.

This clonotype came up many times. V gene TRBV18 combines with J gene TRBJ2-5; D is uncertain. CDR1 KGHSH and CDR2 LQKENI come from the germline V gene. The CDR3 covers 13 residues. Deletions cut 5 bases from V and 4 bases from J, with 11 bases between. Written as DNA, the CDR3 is TGTGCCAGCTCAAAAAACGTCGGAGAGACCCAGTACTTC. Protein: CASSKNVGETQYF. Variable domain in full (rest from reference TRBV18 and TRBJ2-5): NAGVMQNPRHLVRRRGQEARLRCSPMKGHSHVYWYRQLPEEGLKFMVYLQKENIIDESGMPKERFSAEFPKEGPSILRIQQVVRGDSAAYFCASSKNVGETQYFGPGTRLLVL.

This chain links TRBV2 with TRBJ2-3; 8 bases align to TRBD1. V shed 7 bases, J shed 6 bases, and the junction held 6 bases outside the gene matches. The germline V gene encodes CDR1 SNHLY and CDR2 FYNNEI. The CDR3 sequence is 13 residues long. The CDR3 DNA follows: TGTGCCAGCAAACCGACAGGGGCGGATACGCAGTATTTT. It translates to CASKPTGADTQYF.

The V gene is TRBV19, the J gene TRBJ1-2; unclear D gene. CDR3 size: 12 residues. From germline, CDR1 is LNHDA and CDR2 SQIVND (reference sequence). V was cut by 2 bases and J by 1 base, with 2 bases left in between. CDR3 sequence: CASSIRNYGYTF. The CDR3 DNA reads TGTGCCAGTAGTATACGTAACTATGGCTACACCTTC.

CDR3 loop: CSASRGTAGSGNTIYF. The CDR3 DNA is TGCAGTGCTAGCAGGGGGACAGCGGGTTCTGGAAACACCATATATTTT. This rearrangement joins TRBV20-1 to TRBJ1-3, with 7 bases matching TRBD1. Per the germline V gene, CDR1 is DFQATT and CDR2 is SNEGSKA (reference sequence). This CDR3 comprises 16 residues. V trimming: 3 bases; J trimming: 1 base; junction bases outside the gene matches: 9.

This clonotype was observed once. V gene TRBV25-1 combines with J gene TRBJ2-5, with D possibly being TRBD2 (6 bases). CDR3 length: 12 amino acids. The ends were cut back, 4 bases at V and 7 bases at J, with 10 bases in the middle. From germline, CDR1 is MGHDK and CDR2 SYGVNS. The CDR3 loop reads CASSGLGGTQYF. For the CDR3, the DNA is TGTGCCAGCAGTGGCTTGGGGGGGACCCAGTACTTC.

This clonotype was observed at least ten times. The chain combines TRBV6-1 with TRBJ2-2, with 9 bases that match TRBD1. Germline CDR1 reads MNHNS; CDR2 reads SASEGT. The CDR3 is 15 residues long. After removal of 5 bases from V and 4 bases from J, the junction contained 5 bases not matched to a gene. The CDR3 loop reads CASSWGQGATGELFF. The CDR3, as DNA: TGTGCCAGCAGTTGGGGACAGGGAGCCACCGGGGAGCTGTTTTTT.

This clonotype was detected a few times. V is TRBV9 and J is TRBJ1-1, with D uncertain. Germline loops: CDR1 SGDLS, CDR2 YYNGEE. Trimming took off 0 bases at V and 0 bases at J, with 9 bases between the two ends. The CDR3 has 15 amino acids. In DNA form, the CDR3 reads TGTGCCAGCAGCGTAGAGCACACTATGAACACTGAAGCTTTCTTT. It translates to CASSVEHTMNTEAFF.

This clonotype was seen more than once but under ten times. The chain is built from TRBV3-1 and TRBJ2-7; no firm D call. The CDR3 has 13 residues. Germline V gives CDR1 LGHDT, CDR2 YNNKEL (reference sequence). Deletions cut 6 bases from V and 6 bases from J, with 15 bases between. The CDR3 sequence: CASSLRGMVEQYF. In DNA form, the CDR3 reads TGTGCCAGCAGTCTCCGTGGGATGGTCGAGCAGTACTTC.